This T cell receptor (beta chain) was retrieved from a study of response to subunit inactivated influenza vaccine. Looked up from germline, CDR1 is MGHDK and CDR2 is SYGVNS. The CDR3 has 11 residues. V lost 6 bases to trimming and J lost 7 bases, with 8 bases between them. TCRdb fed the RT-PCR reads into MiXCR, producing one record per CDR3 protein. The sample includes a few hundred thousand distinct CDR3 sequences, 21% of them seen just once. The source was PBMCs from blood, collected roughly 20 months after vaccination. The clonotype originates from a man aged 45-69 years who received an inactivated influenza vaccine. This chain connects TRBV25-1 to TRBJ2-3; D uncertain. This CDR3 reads CASSRVNTQYF. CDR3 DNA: TGTGCCAGCAGCAGAGTTAATACGCAGTATTTT.